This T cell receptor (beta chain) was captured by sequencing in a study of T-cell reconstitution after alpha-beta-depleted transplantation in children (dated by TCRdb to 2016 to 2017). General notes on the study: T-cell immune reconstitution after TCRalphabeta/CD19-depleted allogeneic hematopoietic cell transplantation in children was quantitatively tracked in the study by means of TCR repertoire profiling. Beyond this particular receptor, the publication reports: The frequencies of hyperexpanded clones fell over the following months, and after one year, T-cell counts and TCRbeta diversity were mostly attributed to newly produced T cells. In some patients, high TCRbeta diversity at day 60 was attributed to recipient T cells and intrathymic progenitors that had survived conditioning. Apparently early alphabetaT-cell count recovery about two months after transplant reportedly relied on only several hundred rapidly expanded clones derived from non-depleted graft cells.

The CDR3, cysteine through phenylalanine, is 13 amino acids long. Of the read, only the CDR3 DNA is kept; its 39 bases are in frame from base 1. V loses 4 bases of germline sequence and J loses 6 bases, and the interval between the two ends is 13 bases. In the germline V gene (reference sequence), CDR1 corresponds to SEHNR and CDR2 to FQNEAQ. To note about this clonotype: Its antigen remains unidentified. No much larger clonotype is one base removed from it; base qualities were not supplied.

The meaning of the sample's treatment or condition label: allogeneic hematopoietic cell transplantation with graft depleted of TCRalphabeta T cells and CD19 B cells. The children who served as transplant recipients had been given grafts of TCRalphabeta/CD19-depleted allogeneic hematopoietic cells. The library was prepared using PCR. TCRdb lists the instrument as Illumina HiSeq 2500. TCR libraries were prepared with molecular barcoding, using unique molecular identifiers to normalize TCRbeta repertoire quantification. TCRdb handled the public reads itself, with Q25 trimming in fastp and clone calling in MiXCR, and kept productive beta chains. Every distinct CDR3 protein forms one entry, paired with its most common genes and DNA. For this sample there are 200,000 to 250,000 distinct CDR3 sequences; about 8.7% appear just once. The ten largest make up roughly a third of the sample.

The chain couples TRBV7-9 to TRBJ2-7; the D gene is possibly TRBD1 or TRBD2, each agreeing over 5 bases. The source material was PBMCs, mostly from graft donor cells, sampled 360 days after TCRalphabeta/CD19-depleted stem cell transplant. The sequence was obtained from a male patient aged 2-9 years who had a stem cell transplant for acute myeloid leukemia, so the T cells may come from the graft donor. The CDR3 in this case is CASSSFSGTEQYF. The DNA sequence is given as TGTGCCAGCAGCTCGTTTTCCGGGACCGAGCAGTACTTC.